The entry that follows covers one TCR beta chain sequence. Antigen specificity is unknown. This specimen belongs to a study of cytomegalovirus exposure and HLA in healthy donors. Though probably carrying unrecorded immune exposures, donors were nominally healthy at sampling. The PCR made use of 60 Vbeta and 13 Jbeta primers. Libraries were prepared by immunoSEQ multiplex PCR; TCRdb keeps only in-frame clonotypes and omits some of them. The data show about 220,000 clones, about four fifths seen once. Study-wide results and limits: Trimming of TCR beta V- and J-genes showed a link, identified in a later analysis, to a missense DCLRE1C variant. Accurate predictions that matched the HLA-A and HLA-B alleles of most subjects were reportedly made from TCR beta sequences. Confirmation was obtained in vitro that three CMV-associated chains are specific for CMV antigens.

The CDR3 has 16 residues. Germline V lookup: CDR1 SGHRS, CDR2 YFSETQ. Trimming shortened V by 2 bases and J by 0 bases, and 13 bases separated the two germline ends. The chain combines TRBV5-1 with TRBJ2-3; weak D call: TRBD1 (6 bases). Sequencing used PBMCs. The sequence was obtained from a woman aged 40 to 50 in good health and CMV-seropositive. In DNA form, the CDR3 reads TGCGCCAGCAGCTTTCGACCCACAGGGAGCACAGATACGCAGTATTTT. Amino acids: CASSFRPTGSTDTQYF. The whole variable domain, filled in from reference TRBV5-1 and TRBJ2-3, reads KAGVTQTPRYLIKTRGQQVTLSCSPISGHRSVSWYQQTPGQGLQFLFEYFSETQRNKGNFPGRFSGRQFSNSRSEMNVSTLELGDSALYLCASSFRPTGSTDTQYFGPGTRLTVL.